This T cell receptor beta chain was recorded in a study of cytomegalovirus exposure and HLA in healthy donors. General observations from the study: The CMV antigen specificity of a few CMV-associated chains was confirmed through in vitro analysis. In an earlier analysis, about 90% or about 30%: the productive usage of most TCR beta V segments. In presence/absence analyses, roughly uniform sequencing depth across donors was assumed.

A remark on this clone: Its matching antigen is unknown.

V was trimmed by 3 bases and J by 3 bases, leaving 12 bases between them. This CDR3 contains 15 residues. Germline V gene lookup returns CDR1 MNHEY and CDR2 SMNVEV (reference sequence). 60 Vbeta and 13 Jbeta primers were used in PCR. The protocol was immunoSEQ multiplex PCR, while the TCRdb copy is restricted to in-frame clones and leaves out a portion. The table lists about 88,000 clones. The receptor comes from a girl between 10 and 17 years old in good health and CMV-seropositive. The chain couples TRBV27 to TRBJ1-5; maybe TRBD1 (5 bases). Sequenced material: PBMCs. The CDR3 coding sequence is TGTGCCAGCAGTTTCGGAACAGGAGACAATCAGCCCCAGCATTTT. Translating it yields CASSFGTGDNQPQHF.